This T cell receptor beta chain emerged from a study of blood T cell repertoires in COVID-19 (dated by TCRdb to 2020 to 2022). About the investigation overall: The collaborator samples originated in the United States, Italy and Spain and spanned the acute and convalescent phases of COVID-19. The repertoires were made available in a free public database intended to serve as a resource for research on the immune response to SARS-CoV-2. HLA class I and class II types, where available, came from metadata supplied by the sample provider rather than from assay-based typing. Subjects who had been exposed to COVID-19, were actively infected with it, or had recovered from it provided the deeply sampled blood TCRbeta repertoires that made up the dataset. Nearly every sample came with metadata listing a de-identified subject ID, COVID-19 status, age in years and sex. The prospective study material was composed of cDNA or gDNA derived from T cells, B-cell-depleted T cells, or PBMCs. The samples were drawn from the first 160 participants of the ongoing ImmuneRACE study and from 1,254 subjects provided by 6 global collaborators.

TCRbeta CDR3 regions were amplified from genomic DNA using the immunoSEQ Assay, a bias-controlled multiplex PCR. The published analysis was carried out like this. The number of nucleated cells in each sample was estimated by amplification of reference gene primers within the assay. Sequence reads were collapsed and filtered to measure the absolute abundance of every unique TCRbeta CDR3 rearrangement. For each sample, productive Simpson clonality was calculated as the square root of Simpson's diversity index over productive rearrangements. TCRdb limited this immuneACCESS table to in-frame rearrangements with V and J called. A share of clones is missing; checked studies link under half to unresolved V genes, and the rest is unexplained. V and J calls and clone size are those listed in that table; D and trimming were worked out from the DNA. This sample is represented by 120,000 to 150,000 clones; 84% of them were singletons. Of the sample, 35% to 40% is held by the ten largest clones.

Here is what the overall study found, with its caveats: The quantity of clinical and demographic metadata differed by source and by participant and was supplied without curation.

Whole blood was collected in K2EDTA tubes by collaborating institutions according to the institutions' own protocols. Collaborator samples were shipped for TCRbeta analysis as frozen whole blood, isolated PBMCs, or DNA extracted from either sample type. This clone was seen just once. This clone's antigen is unknown. No base quality values were provided; no much bigger clone lies one nucleotide off. Between the V and J ends, shortened by 2 bases and 6 bases respectively, the junction contains 19 bases. The CDR3 measures 15 amino acids from cysteine to phenylalanine. The DNA shown is the 45-base CDR3, in frame from base 1. Reading the germline V gene (reference sequence) gives CDR1 GTSNPN and CDR2 SVGIG.

Rearrangement joined TRBV30 to TRBJ1-2, with a tentative D gene TRBD1 over 6 matching bases. This receptor was identified in a human donor in a cohort sampled during active COVID-19. The source material was peripheral blood. DNA sequence: TGTGCCTGGAGTCCCAGGACAATTTGGGGGCATGGCTACACCTTC. Its translation reads: CAWSPRTIWGHGYTF.